This T cell receptor (beta chain) was captured by sequencing in a study of cytomegalovirus exposure and HLA in healthy donors. Primers included in the PCR were 60 Vbeta and 13 Jbeta primers. Clones were sequenced by immunoSEQ multiplex PCR, and TCRdb holds only the in-frame ones, with some missing. The sample has 100,000 to 150,000 clones, about 70% seen once. Study findings and constraints: No immune exposure information besides CMV serostatus was available. A later analysis found common viral pathogens apparently linked to several of the most significant clusters. Earlier findings revealed that most TCR beta V segments proved productive either about 90% or about 30% of the time. A highly shared variant cluster was judged a likely technical artifact.

For this clone: The antigen remains unidentified.

The CDR3 covers 14 residues. The germline V gene encodes CDR1 SGHAT and CDR2 FQNNGV. The germline V and J ends were trimmed by 1 base and 1 base, with 7 bases remaining between them. Sequenced material: PBMCs. V usage is TRBV11-2 and J usage is TRBJ1-1; D not certain. The receptor comes from a woman in her sixties in good health and CMV-seropositive. The CDR3 bases are TGTGCCAGCAGCTTAGTCGGTCCGAACACTGAAGCTTTCTTT. The encoded protein is CASSLVGPNTEAFF.